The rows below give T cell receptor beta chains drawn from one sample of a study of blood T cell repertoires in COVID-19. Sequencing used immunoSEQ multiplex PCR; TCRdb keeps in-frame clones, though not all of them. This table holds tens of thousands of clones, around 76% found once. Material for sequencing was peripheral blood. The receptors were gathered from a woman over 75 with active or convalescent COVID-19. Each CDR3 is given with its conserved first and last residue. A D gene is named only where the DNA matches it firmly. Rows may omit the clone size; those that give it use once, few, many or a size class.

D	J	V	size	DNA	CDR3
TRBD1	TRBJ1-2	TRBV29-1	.	TGCAGCGTTGCGACAGGGTATGGCTACACCTTC	CSVATGYGYTF
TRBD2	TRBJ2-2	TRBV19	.	TGTGCGACGAATTTGCGGGGGGCCAACACCGGGGAGCTGTTTTTT	CATNLRGANTGELFF
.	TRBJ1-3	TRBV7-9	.	TGTGCCAGCAGCTTAAGTTCTCTAAACTCTGGAAACACCATATATTTT	CASSLSSLNSGNTIYF
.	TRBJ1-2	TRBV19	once	TGTGCCAGTAGTGTCCTCCAGGGTTCTAACTATGGCTACACCTTC	CASSVLQGSNYGYTF
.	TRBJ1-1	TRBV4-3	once	TGCGCCAGCAGCCAAGGTGCAGGGTCAAAAGCTTTCTTT	CASSQGAGSKAFF
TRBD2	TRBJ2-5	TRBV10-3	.	TGTGCCATCAGCCCAAGTGGCGGGGGAGTGCAAGAGACCCAGTACTTC	CAISPSGGGVQETQYF
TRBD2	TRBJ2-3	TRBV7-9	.	TGTGCCAGCAGCCCCGGAAGCGGGAGGTCTGGCGGGCAGTATTTT	CASSPGSGRSGGQYF
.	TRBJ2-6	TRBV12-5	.	TGTGCTAGTGGTTTGGGGGATCGGGACTTCAGATACTCTGGGGCCAACGTCCTGACTTTC	CASGLGDRDFRYSGANVLTF
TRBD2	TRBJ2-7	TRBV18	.	TGTGCCAGCTCACCACTTGGGGGCTCCCTAGCGGGGGAGAACTACGAGCAGTACTTC	CASSPLGGSLAGENYEQYF
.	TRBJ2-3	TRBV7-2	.	TGTGCCAGCAGCTTAGTGGCGGGACTTAGCACAGATACGCAGTATTTT	CASSLVAGLSTDTQYF
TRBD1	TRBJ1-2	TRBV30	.	TGTGCCTGGACCCGGGACAGAGGAGATGGCTACACCTTC	CAWTRDRGDGYTF
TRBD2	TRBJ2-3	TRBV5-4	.	TGTGCCAGCAGGTACCTAGCGGGGGGAGCAGATACGCAGTATTTT	CASRYLAGGADTQYF
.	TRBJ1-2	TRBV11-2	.	TGTGCCAGCAGCTTAGTTCCCCAGGGCTATGGCTACACCTTC	CASSLVPQGYGYTF
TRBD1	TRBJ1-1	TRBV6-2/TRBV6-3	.	TGTGCCAGCAGTTACAAACTCCCGGGACAGGGCACCTCAGCTTTCTTT	CASSYKLPGQGTSAFF
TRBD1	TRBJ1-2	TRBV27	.	TGTGCCAGCAGCACTGGGACAGGGCTCCGCTATGGCTACACCTTC	CASSTGTGLRYGYTF
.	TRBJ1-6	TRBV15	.	TGTGCCACCAGCCCCGGGGTTTCAAGTTCACCCCTCCACTTT	CATSPGVSSSPLHF
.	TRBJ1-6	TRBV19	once	TGTGCCAGTTCCTCGACTCTCCGGGGAAATAATTCACCCCTCCACTTT	CASSSTLRGNNSPLHF
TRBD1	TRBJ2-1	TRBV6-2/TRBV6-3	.	TGTGCCAGCAGTTCTACAGGGGGAGGATACAATGAGCAGTTCTTC	CASSSTGGGYNEQFF
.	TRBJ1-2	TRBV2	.	TGTGCCAGCAGGAGTGGTCGGGCTAACTATGGCTACACCTTC	CASRSGRANYGYTF
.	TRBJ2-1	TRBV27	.	TGTGCCAGCAGTCTTTCAGGGGATCTTTACAATGAGCAGTTCTTC	CASSLSGDLYNEQFF
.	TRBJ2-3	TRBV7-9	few	TGTGCCAGCAGGGGGCGTTACAGGAATACGCAGTATTTT	CASRGRYRNTQYF
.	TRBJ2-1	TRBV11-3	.	TGTGCCAGCAGCTTAGGGGCAGGGAACAATGAGCAGTTCTTC	CASSLGAGNNEQFF
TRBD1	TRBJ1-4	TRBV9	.	TGTGCCAGCAGCATGACAGGGGGGAATGAAAAACTGTTTTTT	CASSMTGGNEKLFF
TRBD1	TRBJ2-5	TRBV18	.	TGTGCCAGCTCAGTGACAGGGTCCAAGGAGACCCAGTACTTC	CASSVTGSKETQYF
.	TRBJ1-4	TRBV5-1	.	TGCGCCAGCAGCCCTAAAGGAACAGGGATGTCAGAAAAACTGTTTTTT	CASSPKGTGMSEKLFF
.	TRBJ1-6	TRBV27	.	TGTGCCAGCAGGGTCTTGAGCTCCTATAATTCACCCCTCCACTTT	CASRVLSSYNSPLHF